This TCR beta chain derives from a study of T cells after yellow fever vaccination. Overall study results and limits: Subsequent to the booster, the majority of primary-vaccination clones reappeared (approximately 95% CD4, around 85% CD8). Overlap between CD4 and CD8 compartments was detected for a small share of clonotypes. Weaker, the secondary response peaked sooner, at day 5 versus 15.

The CDR3 has 14 residues. V was cut by 10 bases and J by 5 bases, with 20 bases left in between. Germline CDR1 and CDR2: KGHSH and LQKENI. This clonotype was seen only a few times. Its antigen is as yet unknown. Template-switching 5'RACE yielded the TCR cDNA; a universal primer site and UMIs were added in the process. TCRdb re-called the 5' RACE reads through MiXCR, storing one row per CDR3 protein. This table has about 320,000 distinct CDR3 sequences, about 4.5% appearing once. V usage is TRBV18 and J usage is TRBJ1-1; D gene uncertain. The sequence derives from a young man who received the YFV17D yellow fever vaccine. The specimen comprised PBMCs, sampled 15 days after the yellow fever booster vaccination. CDR3 amino acids: CANSREEAGTEAFF. The CDR3 DNA reads TGTGCCAACTCCCGTGAAGAAGCGGGGACTGAAGCTTTCTTT.